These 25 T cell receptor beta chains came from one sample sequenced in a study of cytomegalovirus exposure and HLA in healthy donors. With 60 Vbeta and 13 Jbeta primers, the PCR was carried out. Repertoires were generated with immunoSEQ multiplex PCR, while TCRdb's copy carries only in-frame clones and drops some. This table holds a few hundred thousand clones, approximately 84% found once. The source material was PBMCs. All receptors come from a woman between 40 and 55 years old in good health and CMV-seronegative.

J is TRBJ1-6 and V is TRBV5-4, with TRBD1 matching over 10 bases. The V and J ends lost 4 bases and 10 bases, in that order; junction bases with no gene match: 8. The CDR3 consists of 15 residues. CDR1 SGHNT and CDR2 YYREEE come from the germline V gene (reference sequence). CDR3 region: CASSRTGGLWSPLHF. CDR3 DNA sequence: TGTGCCAGCAGCCGGACAGGGGGACTTTGGTCACCCCTCCACTTT. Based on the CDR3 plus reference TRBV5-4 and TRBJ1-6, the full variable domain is ETGVTQSPTHLIKTRGQQVTLRCSSQSGHNTVSWYQQALGQGPQFIFQYYREEENGRGNFPPRFSGLQFPNYSSELNVNALELDDSALYLCASSRTGGLWSPLHFGNGTRLTVT.

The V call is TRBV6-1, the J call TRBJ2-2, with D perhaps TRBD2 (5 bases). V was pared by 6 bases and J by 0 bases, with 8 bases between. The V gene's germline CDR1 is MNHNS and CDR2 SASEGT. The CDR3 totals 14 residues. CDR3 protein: CASRRTPNTGELFF. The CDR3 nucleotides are TGTGCCAGCAGACGGACTCCGAACACCGGGGAGCTGTTTTTT.

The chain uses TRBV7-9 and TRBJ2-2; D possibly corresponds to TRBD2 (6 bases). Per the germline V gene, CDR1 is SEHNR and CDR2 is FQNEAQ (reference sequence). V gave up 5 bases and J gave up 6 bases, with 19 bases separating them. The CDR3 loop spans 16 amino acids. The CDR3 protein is CASSPRESVLAGELFF. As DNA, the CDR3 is TGTGCCAGCAGCCCACGGGAGTCAGTATTAGCCGGGGAGCTGTTTTTT.

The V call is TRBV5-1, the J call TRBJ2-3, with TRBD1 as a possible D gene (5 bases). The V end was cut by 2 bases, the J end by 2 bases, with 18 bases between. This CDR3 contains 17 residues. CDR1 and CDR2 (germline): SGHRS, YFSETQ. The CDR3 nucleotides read TGCGCCAGCAGCTTAGGACAACCCCGTATCGACACAGATACGCAGTATTTT. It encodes CASSLGQPRIDTDTQYF.

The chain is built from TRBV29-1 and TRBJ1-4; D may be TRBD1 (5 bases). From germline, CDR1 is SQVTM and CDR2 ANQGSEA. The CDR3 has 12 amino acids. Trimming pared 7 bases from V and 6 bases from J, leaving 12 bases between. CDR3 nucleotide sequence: TGCAGCGCCCAAGACAGTTATGAAAAACTGTTTTTT. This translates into CSAQDSYEKLFF. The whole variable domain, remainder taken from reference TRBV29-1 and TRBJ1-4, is SAVISQKPSRDICQRGTSLTIQCQVDSQVTMMFWYRQQPGQSLTLIATANQGSEATYESGFVIDKFPISRPNLTFSTLTVSNMSPEDSSIYLCSAQDSYEKLFFGSGTQLSVL.

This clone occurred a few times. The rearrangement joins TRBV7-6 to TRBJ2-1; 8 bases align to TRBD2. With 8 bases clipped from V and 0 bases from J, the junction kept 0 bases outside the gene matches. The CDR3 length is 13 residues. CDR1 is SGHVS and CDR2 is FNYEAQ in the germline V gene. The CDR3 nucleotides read TGTGCCAGCGGGACTAGCTCCTACAATGAGCAGTTCTTC. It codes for CASGTSSYNEQFF.

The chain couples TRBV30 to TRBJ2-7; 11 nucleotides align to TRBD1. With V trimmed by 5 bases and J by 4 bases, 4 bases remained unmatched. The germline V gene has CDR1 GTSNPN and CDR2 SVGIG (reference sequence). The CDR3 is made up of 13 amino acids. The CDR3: CAWGQGAGYEQYF. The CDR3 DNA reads TGTGCCTGGGGACAGGGGGCCGGATACGAGCAGTACTTC.

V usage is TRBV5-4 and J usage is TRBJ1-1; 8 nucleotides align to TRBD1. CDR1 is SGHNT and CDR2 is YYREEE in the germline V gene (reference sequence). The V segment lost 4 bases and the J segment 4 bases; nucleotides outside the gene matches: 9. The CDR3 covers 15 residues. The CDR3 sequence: CASSPPTGDVTEAFF. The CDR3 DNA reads TGTGCCAGCAGCCCTCCGACAGGGGATGTCACTGAAGCTTTCTTT. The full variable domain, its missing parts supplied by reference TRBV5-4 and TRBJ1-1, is ETGVTQSPTHLIKTRGQQVTLRCSSQSGHNTVSWYQQALGQGPQFIFQYYREEENGRGNFPPRFSGLQFPNYSSELNVNALELDDSALYLCASSPPTGDVTEAFFGQGTRLTVV.

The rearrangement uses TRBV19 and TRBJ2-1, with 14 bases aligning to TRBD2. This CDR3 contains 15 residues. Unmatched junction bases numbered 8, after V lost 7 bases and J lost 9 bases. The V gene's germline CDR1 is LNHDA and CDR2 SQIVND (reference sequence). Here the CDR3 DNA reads TGTGCCAGTATTGGACTAGCGGGGGGCCCCGGTGAGCAGTTCTTC. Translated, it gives CASIGLAGGPGEQFF.

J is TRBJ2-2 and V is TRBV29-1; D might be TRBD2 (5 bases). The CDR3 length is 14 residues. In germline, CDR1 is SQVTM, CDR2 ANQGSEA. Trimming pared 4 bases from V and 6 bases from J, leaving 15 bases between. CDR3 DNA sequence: TGCAGCGTTGGGGCGTCGGGGAGTCCCGGGGAGCTGTTTTTT. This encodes CSVGASGSPGELFF.

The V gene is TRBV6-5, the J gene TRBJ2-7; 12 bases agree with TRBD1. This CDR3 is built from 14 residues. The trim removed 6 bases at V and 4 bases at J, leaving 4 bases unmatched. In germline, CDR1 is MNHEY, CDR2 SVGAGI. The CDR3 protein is CASRGQGASYEQYF. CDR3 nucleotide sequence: TGTGCCAGCAGGGGACAGGGGGCGAGTTACGAGCAGTACTTC.

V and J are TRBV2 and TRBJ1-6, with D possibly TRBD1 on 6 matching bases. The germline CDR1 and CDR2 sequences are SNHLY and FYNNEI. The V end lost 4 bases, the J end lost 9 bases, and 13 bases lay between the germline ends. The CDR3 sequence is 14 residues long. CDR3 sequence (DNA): TGTGCCAGCAGTGTTAACAGGGAGCCTTCACCCCTCCACTTT. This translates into CASSVNREPSPLHF. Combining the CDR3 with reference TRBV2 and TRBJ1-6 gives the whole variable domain EPEVTQTPSHQVTQMGQEVILRCVPISNHLYFYWYRQILGQKVEFLVSFYNNEISEKSEIFDDQFSVERPDGSNFTLKIRSTKLEDSAMYFCASSVNREPSPLHFGNGTRLTVT.

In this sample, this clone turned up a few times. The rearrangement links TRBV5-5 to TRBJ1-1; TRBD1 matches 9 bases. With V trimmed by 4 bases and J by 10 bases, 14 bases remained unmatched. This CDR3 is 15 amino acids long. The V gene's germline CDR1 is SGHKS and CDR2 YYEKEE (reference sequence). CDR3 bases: TGTGCCAGCAGCGACGTACAGGGGGCCGGGTTCTTAGCTTTCTTT. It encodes CASSDVQGAGFLAFF. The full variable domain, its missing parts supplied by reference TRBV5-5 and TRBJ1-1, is DAGVTQSPTHLIKTRGQQVTLRCSPISGHKSVSWYQQVLGQGPQFIFQYYEKEERGRGNFPDRFSARQFPNYSSELNVNALLLGDSALYLCASSDVQGAGFLAFFGQGTRLTVV.

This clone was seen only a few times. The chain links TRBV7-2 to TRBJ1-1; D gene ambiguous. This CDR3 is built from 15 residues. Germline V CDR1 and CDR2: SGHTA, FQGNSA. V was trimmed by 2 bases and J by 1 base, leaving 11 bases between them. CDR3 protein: CASSLSSTPNTEAFF. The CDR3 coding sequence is TGTGCCAGCAGCTTATCGAGTACCCCGAACACTGAAGCTTTCTTT.

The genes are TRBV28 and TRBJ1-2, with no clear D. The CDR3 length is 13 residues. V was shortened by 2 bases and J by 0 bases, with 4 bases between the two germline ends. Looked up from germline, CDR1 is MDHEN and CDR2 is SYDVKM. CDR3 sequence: CASSLRPNYGYTF. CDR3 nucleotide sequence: TGTGCCAGCAGTTTACGTCCTAACTATGGCTACACCTTC.

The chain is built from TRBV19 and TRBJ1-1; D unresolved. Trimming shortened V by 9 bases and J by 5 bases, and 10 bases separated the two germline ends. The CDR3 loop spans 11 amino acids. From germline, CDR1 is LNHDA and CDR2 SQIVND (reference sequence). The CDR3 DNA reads TGTGCCAGCTTTACGGGGACTGAAGCTTTCTTT. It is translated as CASFTGTEAFF.

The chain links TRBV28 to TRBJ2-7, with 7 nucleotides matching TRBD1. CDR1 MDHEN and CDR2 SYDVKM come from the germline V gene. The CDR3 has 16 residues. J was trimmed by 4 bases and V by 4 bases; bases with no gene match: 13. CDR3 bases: TGTGCCAGCAGTTCCCCCGGCGAGGGGGCGGTGTACGAGCAGTACTTC. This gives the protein CASSSPGEGAVYEQYF.

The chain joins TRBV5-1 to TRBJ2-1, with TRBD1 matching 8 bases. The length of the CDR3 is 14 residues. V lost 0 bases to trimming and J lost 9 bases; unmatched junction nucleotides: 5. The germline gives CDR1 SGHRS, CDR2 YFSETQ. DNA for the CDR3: TGCGCCAGCAGCTTGGTACAGGGGGAAGGTGAGCAGTTCTTC. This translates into CASSLVQGEGEQFF.

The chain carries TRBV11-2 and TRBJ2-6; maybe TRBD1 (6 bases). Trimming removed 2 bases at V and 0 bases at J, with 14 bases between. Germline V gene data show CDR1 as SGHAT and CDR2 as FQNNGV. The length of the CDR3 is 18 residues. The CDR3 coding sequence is TGTGCCAGCAGCTTATGGGCAGGGGCGAGCTCTGGGGCCAACGTCCTGACTTTC. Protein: CASSLWAGASSGANVLTF.

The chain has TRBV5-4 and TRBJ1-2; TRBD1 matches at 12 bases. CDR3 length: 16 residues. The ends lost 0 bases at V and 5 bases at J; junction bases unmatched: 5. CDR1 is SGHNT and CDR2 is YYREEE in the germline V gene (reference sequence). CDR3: CASSLEGQGAIYGYTF. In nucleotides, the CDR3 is TGTGCCAGCAGCTTGGAGGGACAGGGGGCCATATATGGCTACACCTTC.

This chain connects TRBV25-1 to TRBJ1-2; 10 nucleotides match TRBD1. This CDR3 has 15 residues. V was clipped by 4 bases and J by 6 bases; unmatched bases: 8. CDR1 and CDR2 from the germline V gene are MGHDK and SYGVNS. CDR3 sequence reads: CASSGWADRGHGYTF. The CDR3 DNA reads TGTGCCAGCAGTGGGTGGGCTGACAGGGGGCATGGCTACACCTTC.

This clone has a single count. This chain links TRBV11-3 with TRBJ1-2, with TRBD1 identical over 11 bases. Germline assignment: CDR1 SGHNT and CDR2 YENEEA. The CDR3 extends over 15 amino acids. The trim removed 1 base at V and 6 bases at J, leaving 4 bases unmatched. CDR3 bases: TGTGCCAGCAGCTTAGGGGGACAGGGGGACAATGGCTACACCTTC. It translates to CASSLGGQGDNGYTF.

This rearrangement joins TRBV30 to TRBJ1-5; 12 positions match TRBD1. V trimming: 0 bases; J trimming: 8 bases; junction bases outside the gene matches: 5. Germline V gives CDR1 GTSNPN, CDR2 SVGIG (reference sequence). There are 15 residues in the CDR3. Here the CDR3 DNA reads TGTGCCTGGAGTGTCGGGACAGGGGGCCTTAAGCCCCAGCATTTT. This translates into CAWSVGTGGLKPQHF.

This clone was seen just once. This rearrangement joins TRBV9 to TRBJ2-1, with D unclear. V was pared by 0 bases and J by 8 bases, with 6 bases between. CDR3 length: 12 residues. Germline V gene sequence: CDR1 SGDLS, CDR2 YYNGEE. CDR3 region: CASSVDRDEQFF. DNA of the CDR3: TGTGCCAGCAGCGTAGACCGGGATGAGCAGTTCTTC.

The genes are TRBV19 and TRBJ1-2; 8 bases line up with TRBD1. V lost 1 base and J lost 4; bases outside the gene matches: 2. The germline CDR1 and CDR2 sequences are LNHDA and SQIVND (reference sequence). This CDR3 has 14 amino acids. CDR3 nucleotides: TGTGCCAGTAGTATAGTCCAGGGGGCCTATGGCTACACCTTC. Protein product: CASSIVQGAYGYTF. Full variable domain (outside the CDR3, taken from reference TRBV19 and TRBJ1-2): DGGITQSPKYLFRKEGQNVTLSCEQNLNHDAMYWYRQDPGQGLRLIYYSQIVNDFQKGDIAEGYSVSREKKESFPLTVTSAQKNPTAFYLCASSIVQGAYGYTFGSGTRLTVV.